This note documents a single T cell receptor (beta chain) sequence. Measured with immunoSEQ multiplex PCR; TCRdb has only the in-frame clones, and not every one. Found here are about 1.1 million clones, around 78% of them singletons; the top ten hold about 0.52%. This sample is part of a study of shared clonotypes between healthy human individuals. Trimming took 4 bases from V and 5 from J, leaving 12 bases between them. CDR1 is SGDLS, CDR2 YYNGEE, per germline. This CDR3 region has 13 residues. The V gene is TRBV9, the J gene TRBJ2-5, with a possible D match to TRBD1 (5 bases). This TCR derives from a man aged 18 to 35 in good health. Some clones in this sample may be carry-over from other donors' samples. Specimen: memory CD4+ T cells from PBMCs. Subset indicated: CD45RA-negative fraction. This CDR3 reads CASSRTGAETQYF. CDR3 DNA: TGTGCCAGCAGCAGAACAGGTGCGGAGACCCAGTACTTC.